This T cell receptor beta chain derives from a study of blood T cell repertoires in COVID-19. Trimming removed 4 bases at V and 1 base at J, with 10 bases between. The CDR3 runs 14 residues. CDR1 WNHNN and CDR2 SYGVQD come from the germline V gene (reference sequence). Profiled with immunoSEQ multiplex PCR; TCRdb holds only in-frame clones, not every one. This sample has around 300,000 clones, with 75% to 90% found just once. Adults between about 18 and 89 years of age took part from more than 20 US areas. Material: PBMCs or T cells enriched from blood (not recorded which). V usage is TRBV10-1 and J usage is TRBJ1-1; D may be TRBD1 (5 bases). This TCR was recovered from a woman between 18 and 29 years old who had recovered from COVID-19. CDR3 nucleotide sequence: TGCGCCAGCAGTGGGGACTCTAAGAACACTGAAGCTTTCTTT. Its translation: CASSGDSKNTEAFF.